Below, 27 T cell receptor beta chains from the same sample are listed, as sequenced in a study of T cells in Graves' hyperthyroidism and ophthalmopathy. RNA transcripts provided the source from which TCR beta CDR3 regions were amplified. The HTBI set primed first-round TCR CDR3 RT-PCR. A single record per CDR3 protein comes from TCRdb applying MiXCR to the multiplex PCR reads. The table lists approximately 360,000 distinct CDR3 sequences, 25% of them singletons. Sequenced: blood. These receptors originate from a man between 50 and 59 years old with Graves' hyperthyroidism.

CDR3 DNA: TGCAGTGCTAGTCGGGGGAACTATAATTCACCCCTCCACTTT. Its translation: CSASRGNYNSPLHF. V is TRBV20-1 and J is TRBJ1-6, with a possible D match to TRBD1 (5 bases). V lost 3 bases, J lost 3 bases, and 9 bases lay in between. Per germline, CDR1 DFQATT and CDR2 SNEGSKA (reference sequence). The CDR3 spans 14 residues.

At least ten counts were recorded for this clonotype. The CDR3 nucleotides read TGTGCCAGCAGCTTACGGTTCGGCTACACCTTC. Its translation: CASSLRFGYTF. The chain employs TRBV7-8 and TRBJ1-2; D unclear. Trimming left V 2 bases short and J 8 bases short, with 6 bases between. CDR1 is SGHVS, CDR2 FQNEAQ, per germline. CDR3 length equals 11 residues.

This clonotype has more than one count but fewer than ten. The rearrangement links TRBV11-3 to TRBJ2-3; either TRBD1 or TRBD2 may fit D (5 bases each). V lost 5 bases to trimming and J lost 2 bases, with 8 bases between them. The CDR3 sequence is 13 residues long. Per germline, CDR1 SGHNT and CDR2 YENEEA. The CDR3 loop is CASSHGTTDTQYF. The CDR3 bases are TGTGCCAGCAGCCACGGGACCACAGATACGCAGTATTTT.

The chain is built from TRBV7-2 and TRBJ2-7; the match to TRBD2 covers 7 bases. In germline, CDR1 is SGHTA, CDR2 FQGNSA. This CDR3 contains 16 residues. Germline trimming cut 2 bases from V and 4 bases from J; bases unmatched to any gene: 11. CDR3 residues: CASSLYGGSPGYEQYF. CDR3 coding DNA: TGTGCCAGCAGCTTATATGGCGGGAGCCCGGGGTACGAGCAGTACTTC.

This clonotype was counted only a few times. The V gene is TRBV7-9, the J gene TRBJ2-7, with D possibly matching TRBD1 (7 bases). Germline loops: CDR1 SEHNR, CDR2 FQNEAQ (reference sequence). CDR3 size: 14 residues. V lost 4 bases and J lost 1, with 11 bases in between. The DNA of the CDR3 is TGTGCCAGCAGCTCACAGGGGACTTCCTACGAGCAGTACTTC. Protein: CASSSQGTSYEQYF.

This clonotype was detected only a few times. The chain's CDR3 is CASRLGTVFGYTF. Written as DNA, the CDR3 is TGTGCCAGCAGACTCGGGACAGTTTTCGGCTACACCTTC. The chain joins TRBV7-9 to TRBJ1-2, with TRBD1 matching over 7 bases. The CDR3 extends over 13 amino acids. V trimming: 6 bases; J trimming: 8 bases; junction bases outside the gene matches: 9. CDR1 is SEHNR and CDR2 is FQNEAQ in the germline V gene (reference sequence). The whole variable domain, remainder taken from reference TRBV7-9 and TRBJ1-2, is DTGVSQNPRHKITKRGQNVTFRCDPISEHNRLYWYRQTLGQGPEFLTYFQNEAQLEKSRLLSDRFSAERPKGSFSTLEIQRTEQGDSAMYLCASRLGTVFGYTFGSGTRLTVV.

This clonotype turned up a few times. The chain couples TRBV6-7 to TRBJ2-5; 7 bases align to TRBD1. TRBV6-7 qualifies as an ORF whose function is uncertain. The CDR3 is made up of 15 amino acids. The J segment lost 2 bases and the V segment lost 1 base, leaving 4 bases of the junction unmatched. The CDR3 DNA is TGTGCCAGCAGTTACTTCCAGGGGGATCAAGAGACCCAGTACTTC. This gives the protein CASSYFQGDQETQYF.

The rearrangement uses TRBV28 and TRBJ2-5; D may be TRBD2 (5 bases). Trimming shortened V by 9 bases and J by 2 bases, and 10 bases separated the two germline ends. This CDR3 region has 12 residues. The germline CDR1 and CDR2 sequences are MDHEN and SYDVKM. The CDR3 protein is CASEGQQETQYF. CDR3 DNA: TGTGCCAGTGAGGGCCAGCAAGAGACCCAGTACTTC.

Details on this clonotype: This may be a read error, as it is one base from a much larger clone. This sequence joins TRBV9 and TRBJ1-2; D gene unclear. The V end was cut by 3 bases, the J end by 4 bases, with 4 bases between. CDR3 length: 11 amino acids. Germline-derived CDR1 and CDR2 are SGDLS and YYNGEE. CDR3 in DNA: TGTGCCAGCAGCGACGGCTATGGCTACACCTTC. Residues: CASSDGYGYTF.

V and J are TRBV20-1 and TRBJ1-2, with a weak D call TRBD1 (6 bases). The CDR3 runs 12 residues. V lost 3 bases and J lost 8, with 13 bases in between. Germline lookup yields CDR1 DFQATT and CDR2 SNEGSKA (reference sequence). The CDR3 DNA reads TGCAGTGCTAGGACAGGTCCTGAGGGCTACACCTTC. Translation gives CSARTGPEGYTF.

This sequence joins TRBV6-1 and TRBJ1-2; 7 bases line up with TRBD1. V lost 1 base, J lost 8 bases, and 10 bases stayed unmatched. Germline assignment: CDR1 MNHNS and CDR2 SASEGT. The CDR3 spans 15 residues. The chain's CDR3 is CASSEVDRWFGGYTF. The CDR3 bases are TGTGCCAGCAGTGAAGTGGACAGGTGGTTTGGAGGCTACACCTTC.

The chain is built from TRBV6-2 or TRBV6-3 and TRBJ1-5; unclear D gene. In germline, CDR1 is MNHEY, CDR2 SVGEGT. Trimming shortened V by 6 bases and J by 4 bases, and 10 bases separated the two germline ends. This CDR3 has 13 residues. CDR3 region: CASRPDVNQPQHF. CDR3 sequence (DNA): TGTGCCAGCAGGCCGGATGTGAATCAGCCCCAGCATTTT.

The rearrangement joins TRBV6-1 to TRBJ2-3, with 8 bases that match TRBD2. CDR3 length equals 17 residues. J lost 1 base, V lost 11 bases, and 17 bases had no gene match. Germline loops: CDR1 MNHNS, CDR2 SASEGT. The CDR3 loop reads CASTFPIDSGGTDTQYF. The DNA of the CDR3 is TGTGCCTCCACATTCCCCATCGATAGCGGGGGCACAGATACGCAGTATTTT.

Points on this clonotype: The junction does not match germline at one end; this may be a read error. The V gene is TRBV11-1, the J gene TRBJ2-5, with TRBD2 as a possible D gene (5 bases). This CDR3 spans 15 amino acids. Germline V gene lookup returns CDR1 SGHAT and CDR2 FQDESV (reference sequence). CDR3: CASSVASSLGETQYF. The CDR3 DNA sequence: TGTGCCAGCAGCGTAGCGTCCAGTTTGGGAGAGACCCAGTACTTC.

This clonotype was detected ten times or more. V usage is TRBV12-3 or TRBV12-4 and J usage is TRBJ2-2; D is undetermined. The V gene lost 3 bases and the J gene lost 4 bases, with 9 bases spanning the gap. The CDR3 totals 14 residues. The CDR3 region is CASSFNAGTGELFF. DNA of the CDR3: TGTGCCAGCAGTTTTAATGCTGGCACCGGGGAGCTGTTTTTT.

In the case of this clonotype: Since the CDR3 does not end with the conserved phenylalanine or tryptophan, this likely comes from a read error. The rearrangement uses TRBV20-1 and TRBJ2-7, with a tentative D call TRBD2 (6 bases). CDR3 length: 15 residues. CDR1 is DFQATT, CDR2 SNEGSKA, per germline (reference sequence). V lost 0 bases and J lost 4, with 16 bases in between. CDR3 sequence: CSARDIVEGLYEQYL. DNA of the CDR3: TGCAGTGCTAGAGATATCGTGGAGGGCCTATACGAGCAGTACCTC.

This clonotype was seen a handful of times. This rearrangement joins TRBV5-1 to TRBJ2-5; 7 positions match TRBD2. V shed 4 bases, J shed 2 bases, and the junction held 11 bases outside the gene matches. The CDR3 spans 16 residues. Germline-derived CDR1 and CDR2 are SGHRS and YFSETQ. The CDR3, as DNA: TGCGCCAGCAGCGTGCGGCCTAGCGGTCCACAAGAGACCCAGTACTTC. It codes for CASSVRPSGPQETQYF.

This clonotype was observed once. The rearrangement links TRBV7-7 to TRBJ2-3; the D gene is possibly TRBD2 (6 bases). The CDR3 contains 16 residues. Trimming removed 0 bases at V and 2 bases at J, with 12 bases between. CDR1 and CDR2 (germline): SSHAT, FNYEAQ (reference sequence). The chain's CDR3 is CASSLAGAGTTDTQYF. In DNA, the CDR3 is TGTGCCAGCAGCTTAGCTGGGGCGGGGACCACAGATACGCAGTATTTT.

The chain is built from TRBV27 and TRBJ2-7, with 8 bases that match TRBD1. Per germline, CDR1 MNHEY and CDR2 SMNVEV (reference sequence). This CDR3 has 15 amino acids. The trim removed 5 bases at V and 4 bases at J, leaving 10 bases unmatched. The CDR3 spells CASSPTGEISYEQYF. CDR3 DNA sequence: TGTGCCAGCAGTCCGACAGGGGAGATTAGTTACGAGCAGTACTTC.

This clonotype was found a few times. The chain recombines TRBV20-1 with TRBJ1-5, with unresolved D. V lost 0 bases and J lost 3, with 9 bases in between. The CDR3 runs to 14 residues. Germline loops: CDR1 DFQATT, CDR2 SNEGSKA (reference sequence). The CDR3 sequence is CSARDGLNNQPQHF. CDR3 DNA: TGCAGTGCTAGAGATGGTCTCAACAATCAGCCCCAGCATTTT.

The chain links TRBV7-3 to TRBJ2-3; D is undetermined. The germline V gene has CDR1 SGHTA and CDR2 FQGTGA. Trimming stripped 1 base from V and 6 bases from J, with 11 bases between. The CDR3 loop spans 14 amino acids. CDR3 sequence: CASSLIGREDTQYF. In nucleotides, the CDR3 is TGTGCCAGCAGCTTAATCGGGCGCGAGGATACGCAGTATTTT.

This clonotype was counted ten times or more. The rearrangement joins TRBV2 to TRBJ2-5, with no clear D. Trimming shortened V by 8 bases and J by 3 bases, and 4 bases separated the two germline ends. Germline V CDR1 and CDR2: SNHLY, FYNNEI. This CDR3 contains 10 residues. CDR3 nucleotide sequence: TGTGCCAGCCAAAAAGAGACCCAGTACTTC. Amino acids: CASQKETQYF.

This chain connects TRBV6-9 to TRBJ2-2; TRBD1 aligns across 10 bases. Germline CDR1 and CDR2: MNHGY and SVAAGI. This CDR3 contains 14 residues. After removal of 8 bases from V and 4 bases from J, the junction contained 4 bases not matched to a gene. The CDR3 here is CASRWTGGTGELFF. The CDR3 nucleotides read TGTGCCAGCCGTTGGACAGGGGGCACCGGGGAGCTGTTTTTT.

A few counts support this clonotype. V is TRBV6-1 and J is TRBJ2-7; a possible D gene is TRBD2 (5 bases). This CDR3 has 14 residues. The germline V gene has CDR1 MNHNS and CDR2 SASEGT. The V gene lost 6 bases and the J gene lost 0 bases, with 12 bases spanning the gap. As DNA, the CDR3 is TGTGCCAGCAGAAGAGCGGAAACCTCCTACGAGCAGTACTTC. This codes for CASRRAETSYEQYF.

The chain couples TRBV30 to TRBJ2-3, with D possibly called TRBD1 or TRBD2 (5 bases each). Trimming shortened V by 3 bases and J by 5 bases, and 12 bases separated the two germline ends. CDR1 is GTSNPN, CDR2 SVGIG, per germline (reference sequence). The CDR3 is made up of 13 amino acids. The CDR3 DNA sequence: TGTGCCTGGAGCGGGGCCCTTAGAGATACGCAGTATTTT. Its translation: CAWSGALRDTQYF.

This clonotype occurred a few times. V is TRBV7-9 and J is TRBJ2-3; TRBD2 matches at 9 bases. The CDR3 extends over 15 amino acids. Germline assignment: CDR1 SEHNR and CDR2 FQNEAQ (reference sequence). After removal of 5 bases from V and 4 bases from J, the junction contained 7 bases not matched to a gene. CDR3 amino acids: CASSQVAGEADTQYF. Written as DNA, the CDR3 is TGTGCCAGCAGCCAAGTAGCGGGAGAGGCAGATACGCAGTATTTT.

This chain joins TRBV7-2 and TRBJ1-6, with D possibly TRBD1 on 6 matching bases. V gave up 5 bases and J gave up 9 bases, with 17 bases separating them. The CDR3 extends over 15 amino acids. Germline V gene lookup returns CDR1 SGHTA and CDR2 FQGNSA. Written as DNA, the CDR3 is TGTGCCAGCAGCGGACGGGACAAACTAATTTCACCCCTCCACTTT. Residues: CASSGRDKLISPLHF. The whole variable domain, remainder taken from reference TRBV7-2 and TRBJ1-6, is GAGVSQSPSNKVTEKGKDVELRCDPISGHTALYWYRQSLGQGLEFLIYFQGNSAPDKSGLPSDRFSAERTGGSVSTLTIQRTQQEDSAVYLCASSGRDKLISPLHFGNGTRLTVT.